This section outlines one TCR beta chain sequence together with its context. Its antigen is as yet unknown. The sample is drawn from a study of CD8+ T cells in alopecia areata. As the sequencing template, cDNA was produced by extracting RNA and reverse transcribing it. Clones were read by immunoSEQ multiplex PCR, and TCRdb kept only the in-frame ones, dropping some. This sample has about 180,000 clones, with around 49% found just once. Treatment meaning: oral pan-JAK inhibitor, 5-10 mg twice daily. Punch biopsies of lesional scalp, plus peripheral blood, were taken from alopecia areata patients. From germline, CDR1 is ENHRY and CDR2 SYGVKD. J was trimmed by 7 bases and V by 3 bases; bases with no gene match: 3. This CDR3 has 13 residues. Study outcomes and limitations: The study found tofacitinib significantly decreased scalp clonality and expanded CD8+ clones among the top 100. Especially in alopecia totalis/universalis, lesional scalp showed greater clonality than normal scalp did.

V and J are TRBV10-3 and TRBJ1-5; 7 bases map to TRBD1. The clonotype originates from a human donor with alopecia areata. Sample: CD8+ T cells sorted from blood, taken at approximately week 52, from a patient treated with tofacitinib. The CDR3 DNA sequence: TGTGCCATCAGTGACAGGGGGGGGCAGCCCCAGCATTTT. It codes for CAISDRGGQPQHF.